The following is a TCR beta chain sequence with its context. The method was immunoSEQ multiplex PCR; TCRdb's version includes in-frame clones alone and lacks a portion of them. The table records a few hundred thousand clones, approximately 90% of them present only once. These data belong to a study of blood T cell repertoires in COVID-19. Donors of Cohort 3 who recovered were those that had two negative PCRs, clearance, or symptom resolution. J was trimmed by 1 base and V by 4 bases; bases with no gene match: 5. The CDR3 is 17 amino acids. Germline CDR1 and CDR2: MDHEN and SYDVKM. Sequenced sample: PBMCs or T cells enriched from blood (not recorded which). The chain combines TRBV28 with TRBJ1-5; 12 bases are shared with TRBD1. This clonotype originated in a man aged 18-30 years who had recovered from COVID-19. The CDR3 loop is CASSSGQGAWSNQPQHF. The DNA for the CDR3 is TGTGCCAGCAGTTCGGGACAGGGGGCCTGGAGCAATCAGCCCCAGCATTTT.